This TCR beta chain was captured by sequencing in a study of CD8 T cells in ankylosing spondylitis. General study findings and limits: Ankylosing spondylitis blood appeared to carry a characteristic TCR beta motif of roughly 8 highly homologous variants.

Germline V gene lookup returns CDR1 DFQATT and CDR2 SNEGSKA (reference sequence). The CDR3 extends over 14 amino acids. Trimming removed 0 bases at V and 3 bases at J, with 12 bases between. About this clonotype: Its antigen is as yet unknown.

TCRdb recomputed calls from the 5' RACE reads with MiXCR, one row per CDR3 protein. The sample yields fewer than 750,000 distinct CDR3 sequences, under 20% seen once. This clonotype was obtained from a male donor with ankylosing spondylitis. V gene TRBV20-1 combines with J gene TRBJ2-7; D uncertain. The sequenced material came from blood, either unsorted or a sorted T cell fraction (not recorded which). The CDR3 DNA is TGCAGTGCTAGAGATCGGAAAGCAGTCTACGAGCAGTACTTC. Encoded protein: CSARDRKAVYEQYF.